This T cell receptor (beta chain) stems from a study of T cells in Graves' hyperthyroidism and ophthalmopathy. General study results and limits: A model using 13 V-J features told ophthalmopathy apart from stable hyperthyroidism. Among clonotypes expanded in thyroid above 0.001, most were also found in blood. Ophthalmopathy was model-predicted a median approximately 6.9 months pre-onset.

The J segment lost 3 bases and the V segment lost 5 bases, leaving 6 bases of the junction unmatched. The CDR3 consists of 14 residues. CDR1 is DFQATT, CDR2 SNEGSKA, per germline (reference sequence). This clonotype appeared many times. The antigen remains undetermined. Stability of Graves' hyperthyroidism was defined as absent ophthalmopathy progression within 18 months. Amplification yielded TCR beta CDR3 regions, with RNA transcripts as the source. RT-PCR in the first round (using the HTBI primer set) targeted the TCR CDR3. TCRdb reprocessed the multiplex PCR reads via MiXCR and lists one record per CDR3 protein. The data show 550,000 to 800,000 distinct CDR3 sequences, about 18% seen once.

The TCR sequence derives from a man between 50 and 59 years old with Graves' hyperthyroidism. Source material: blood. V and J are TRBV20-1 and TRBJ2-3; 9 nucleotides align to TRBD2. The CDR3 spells CSAPTSGLTDTQYF. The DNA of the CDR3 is TGCAGTGCTCCGACTAGCGGTCTTACAGATACGCAGTATTTT.